This T cell receptor beta chain originates from a study of T cells in Graves' hyperthyroidism and ophthalmopathy. The investigators amplified TCR beta CDR3 regions from RNA transcripts. HTBI primers were the set used in a first-round RT-PCR of the TCR CDR3. Via MiXCR, TCRdb re-called the multiplex PCR reads, giving one row per CDR3 protein. The sample carries about 380,000 distinct CDR3 sequences, approximately 13% recorded once. V gave up 5 bases and J gave up 4 bases; unmatched junction bases: 4. CDR3 length equals 15 residues. Germline V CDR1 and CDR2: SGHAT, FQDESV (reference sequence). Sequenced: blood. This chain connects TRBV11-1 to TRBJ2-2, with 10 bases aligning to TRBD2. The clonotype originates from a man between 25 and 39 years old with Graves' hyperthyroidism that later progressed to Graves' ophthalmopathy. The CDR3 DNA reads TGTGCCAGCAGCGCCAGACTAGCGGGCACCGGGGAGCTGTTTTTT. As protein: CASSARLAGTGELFF.